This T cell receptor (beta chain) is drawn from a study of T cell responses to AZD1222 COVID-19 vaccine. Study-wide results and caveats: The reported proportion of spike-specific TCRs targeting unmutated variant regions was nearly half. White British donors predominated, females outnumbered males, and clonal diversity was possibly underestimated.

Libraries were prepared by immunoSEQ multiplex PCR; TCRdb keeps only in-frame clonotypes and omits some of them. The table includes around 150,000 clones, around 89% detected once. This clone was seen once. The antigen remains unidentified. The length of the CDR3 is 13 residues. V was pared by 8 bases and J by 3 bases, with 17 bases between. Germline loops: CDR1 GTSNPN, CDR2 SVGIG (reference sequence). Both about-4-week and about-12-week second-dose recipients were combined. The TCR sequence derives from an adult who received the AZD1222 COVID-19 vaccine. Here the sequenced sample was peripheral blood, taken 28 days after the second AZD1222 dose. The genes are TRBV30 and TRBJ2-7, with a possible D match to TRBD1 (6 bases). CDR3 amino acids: CAGGGDYGYEQYF. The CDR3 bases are TGTGCCGGGGGCGGAGACTACGGCTACGAGCAGTACTTC.